This T cell receptor (beta chain) was identified during a study of blood T cell repertoires in COVID-19. Study background: The cDNA or gDNA used as material had been derived from T cells, B-cell-depleted T cells, or PBMCs.

The protocol was immunoSEQ multiplex PCR, while the TCRdb copy is restricted to in-frame clones and leaves out a portion. Seen here are about 45,000 clones, approximately 86% observed once, and the top ten hold around 8%. The CDR3 runs to 15 residues. The germline gives CDR1 SGHRS, CDR2 YFSETQ. V lost 4 bases to trimming and J lost 4 bases; unmatched junction nucleotides: 9. The chain combines TRBV5-1 with TRBJ1-1, with 8 bases lining up with TRBD1. The clonotype comes from a man older than 75 in a cohort sampled during active COVID-19. What was sequenced was peripheral blood. The CDR3 spells CASSRPGQGGTEAFF. Here the CDR3 DNA reads TGCGCCAGCAGCCGACCCGGACAGGGCGGCACTGAAGCTTTCTTT.